The clone carrying this TCR beta chain was detected only once. The record originates from a study of blood T cell repertoires in COVID-19. About the research overall: The United States, Italy and Spain provided the acute and convalescent COVID-19 samples.

The junction had 6 bases not matched to a gene; V was cut back by 3 bases and J by 4 bases. CDR3 length: 16 amino acids. CDR1 ENHRY and CDR2 SYGVKD come from the germline V gene. This table comes from immunoSEQ multiplex PCR, and its TCRdb copy is limited to in-frame clones, with some not included. The sample records about 200,000 clones, about 90% being singletons. The chain is built from TRBV10-3 and TRBJ2-1, with 10 bases identical to TRBD2. This clonotype originated in a man aged 55 to 70 with COVID-19, enrolled during active disease. The specimen was peripheral blood. The CDR3 loop reads CAISEAGGPGYNEQFF. The CDR3 DNA reads as TGTGCCATCAGTGAAGCGGGGGGGCCCGGGTACAATGAGCAGTTCTTC.